This section outlines one TCR beta chain sequence together with its context. Its antigen is as yet unknown. TCRdb keeps only in-frame clones here, not all; method: immunoSEQ multiplex PCR. The sample contains about 1.1 million clones, approximately 80% of which appear only once. These data come from a study of shared clonotypes between healthy human individuals. General study results and limits: Naive CD4 clonotypes overlapped across a handful of donors at about 5%.

In germline, CDR1 is SGHTA, CDR2 FQGNSA. The CDR3 loop spans 15 amino acids. Trimming left V 5 bases short and J 7 bases short, with 18 bases between. The sequence came from a man aged 18 to 35 in good health. Some clones in this sample may be carry-over from other donors' samples. Sequenced: memory CD4+ T cells from PBMCs. Subset defined: CD45RA-negative fraction. This chain uses TRBV7-2 with TRBJ2-1, with a possible D match to TRBD2 (6 bases). CDR3 loop: CASSRQRAGRNEQFF. Written as DNA, the CDR3 is TGTGCCAGCAGCCGGCAGCGGGCAGGTCGGAATGAGCAGTTCTTC.